This T cell receptor (beta chain) emerged from a study of T cell responses to AZD1222 COVID-19 vaccine. TCRdb's copy holds only in-frame clones and misses some; the assay was immunoSEQ multiplex PCR. Of tens of thousands of clones listed, more than 75% were seen once; the top ten hold around a fifth. General study points: White British ancestry dominated among donors, who included more females, and clonal diversity was possibly underestimated. Unmutated regions of variants are reportedly targeted by nearly half of spike-specific TCRs.

To note about this clone: Its antigen remains unknown.

In germline, CDR1 is MGHDK, CDR2 SYGVNS. Unmatched junction bases numbered 12, after V lost 8 bases and J lost 2 bases. The CDR3 length is 16 residues. The receptor's source is an adult in good health. The chain has TRBV25-1 and TRBJ1-1; 9 bases are a match to TRBD1. Sequencing used peripheral blood, obtained on day 0 of AZD1222 vaccination. CDR3 protein: CASLAPTGGGNTEAFF. In nucleotides, the CDR3 is TGTGCCAGCCTCGCCCCAACAGGGGGCGGTAACACTGAAGCTTTCTTT.